Listed here is a single T cell receptor (beta chain). The table came from immunoSEQ multiplex PCR; TCRdb's copy has only in-frame clones and leaves some out. The sample includes fewer than 25,000 clones, about 83% of them seen just once. Metastatic or locally advanced urothelial carcinoma was present in the patients. This specimen belongs to a study of PD-L1 blockade in urothelial cancer. For the study at large: Male patients with bladder-origin urothelial cancer numbered about 90% of the roughly 29. Each participant's history included 0 to 3 prior chemotherapy regimens. Counts from blood samples showed a median of about 140,000 T cells.

The germline CDR1 and CDR2 sequences are KGHSH and LQKENI. The trim removed 4 bases at V and 3 bases at J, leaving 2 bases unmatched. This CDR3 has 14 residues. This sample comprised PBMCs, obtained around atezolizumab (anti-PD-L1) treatment. The source of this sequence is a man aged 50-60 years with urothelial cancer. The chain uses TRBV18 and TRBJ1-5; 8 nucleotides line up with TRBD1. The CDR3 sequence: CASSLGQDNQPQHF. CDR3 bases: TGTGCCAGCTCACTGGGACAGGACAATCAGCCCCAGCATTTT.